The 21 T cell receptor beta chains presented below share a single source sample, sequenced in a study of OX40 agonist ivuxolimab in advanced cancers. Repertoires were generated with immunoSEQ multiplex PCR, while TCRdb's copy carries only in-frame clones and drops some. Of around 60,000 clones listed, about nine tenths are singletons. Sequencing was performed on CD4+ or CD8+ T cells sorted from blood, taken in a trial of the OX40 agonist ivuxolimab. The receptors here all came from an adult with an advanced solid tumor such as melanoma, head and neck, liver or kidney cancer.

The chain employs TRBV6-1 and TRBJ1-5; perhaps TRBD1 as D (5 bases). V was pared by 3 bases and J by 6 bases, with 9 bases between. Germline assignment: CDR1 MNHNS and CDR2 SASEGT. The CDR3 has 13 amino acids. DNA of the CDR3: TGTGCCAGCAGTGACAGGGATGGTCAGCCCCAGCATTTT. This codes for CASSDRDGQPQHF.

In its sample, this clone was seen a few times. This chain uses TRBV6-4 with TRBJ2-3; TRBD2 matches at 7 bases. The CDR3 spans 14 residues. V shed 3 bases and J 0 bases; nucleotides not matched to a gene: 0. CDR1 and CDR2 from the germline V gene are MRHNA and SNTAGT. CDR3 bases: TGTGCCAGCAGTGAGCGGGAGAGCACAGATACGCAGTATTTT. It specifies CASSERESTDTQYF.

CDR3 sequence: CASSPDGANTGELFF. As DNA, the CDR3 is TGTGCCAGCAGCCCTGATGGGGCGAACACCGGGGAGCTGTTTTTT. This rearrangement joins TRBV4-2 to TRBJ2-2; no clear D. This CDR3 comprises 15 residues. V was trimmed by 4 bases and J by 0 bases, leaving 9 bases between them. The germline gives CDR1 LGHNA, CDR2 YNFKEQ.

The chain joins TRBV5-1 to TRBJ2-3, with 11 bases fitting TRBD2. Germline V CDR1 and CDR2: SGHRS, YFSETQ. The CDR3 runs 16 residues. V shed 4 bases and J 5 bases; nucleotides not matched to a gene: 9. This CDR3 reads CASSPNSGRVRDTQYF. The CDR3 DNA reads as TGCGCCAGCAGCCCTAATAGCGGGAGGGTCAGAGATACGCAGTATTTT.

The chain is built from TRBV6-1 and TRBJ1-5; D is unresolved. Trimming removed 0 bases from V and 0 bases from J, with 6 bases in between. The CDR3 loop spans 15 amino acids. CDR1 and CDR2 (germline): MNHNS, SASEGT. The CDR3 sequence is CASSEANYSNQPQHF. The CDR3, as DNA: TGTGCCAGCAGTGAAGCTAATTATAGCAATCAGCCCCAGCATTTT.

The V call is TRBV2, the J call TRBJ1-2; tentative D call: TRBD1 (6 bases). Germline V gene data show CDR1 as SNHLY and CDR2 as FYNNEI. With 6 bases removed from V and 2 bases from J, the gap between germline ends came to 16 bases. The CDR3 is 15 amino acids. CDR3: CASRVGGNPNYGYTF. As DNA, the CDR3 is TGTGCCAGCAGGGTAGGGGGAAATCCGAACTATGGCTACACCTTC. Based on the CDR3 plus reference TRBV2 and TRBJ1-2, the full variable domain is EPEVTQTPSHQVTQMGQEVILRCVPISNHLYFYWYRQILGQKVEFLVSFYNNEISEKSEIFDDQFSVERPDGSNFTLKIRSTKLEDSAMYFCASRVGGNPNYGYTFGSGTRLTVV.

The chain carries TRBV27 and TRBJ1-5; D perhaps matches TRBD1 (6 bases). Germline V gene sequence: CDR1 MNHEY, CDR2 SMNVEV (reference sequence). Trimming stripped 6 bases from V and 3 bases from J, with 18 bases between. There are 16 residues in the CDR3. The CDR3 nucleotides are TGTGCCAGCAGACCGGCCCCGGACAGATTCAATCAGCCCCAGCATTTT. This gives the protein CASRPAPDRFNQPQHF.

The chain uses TRBV9 and TRBJ2-7; 8 nucleotides match TRBD2. CDR1 is SGDLS, CDR2 YYNGEE, per germline. The CDR3 covers 16 residues. V gave up 0 bases and J gave up 3 bases; unmatched junction bases: 8. CDR3 in amino acids: CASSVAPQSGGYEQYF. CDR3 bases: TGTGCCAGCAGCGTAGCCCCTCAAAGCGGGGGCTACGAGCAGTACTTC.

This chain's CDR3 is CASISGGQGDEQFF. In DNA form, the CDR3 reads TGCGCCAGCATCTCAGGGGGACAGGGCGATGAGCAGTTCTTC. The gene calls are TRBV23-1 and TRBJ2-1, with 9 bases lining up with TRBD1. TRBV23-1 is flagged as an ORF with uncertain function. V shed 7 bases, J shed 8 bases, and the junction held 9 bases outside the gene matches. This CDR3 is 14 amino acids long.

The CDR3 sequence is CASSANFFADTQYF. The DNA of the CDR3 is TGTGCCAGCAGCGCAAACTTCTTCGCAGATACGCAGTATTTT. V usage is TRBV28 and J usage is TRBJ2-3; D unclear. V gave up 6 bases and J gave up 4 bases, with 14 bases separating them. CDR1 and CDR2 from the germline V gene are MDHEN and SYDVKM. The CDR3 totals 14 residues.

The rearrangement links TRBV5-7 to TRBJ2-6, with D uncertain. TRBV5-7 is identified as an open reading frame with a role that is uncertain. CDR3 length: 17 residues. Trimming took 6 bases from V and 5 from J, leaving 21 bases between them. The CDR3 nucleotides read TGTGCCAGCACCGATGTTTGCGTACAAAGTCGGGCCAACGTCCTGACTTTC. This gives the protein CASTDVCVQSRANVLTF.

The chain uses TRBV2 and TRBJ2-5; 7 nucleotides align to TRBD1. The CDR3 covers 13 residues. The V gene end was trimmed by 7 bases and the J gene end by 1 base; junction bases not matched to a gene: 3. Germline V gene data show CDR1 as SNHLY and CDR2 as FYNNEI. CDR3 protein: CASIRDSQETQYF. The CDR3 region has the DNA TGTGCCAGCATCCGGGACAGCCAAGAGACCCAGTACTTC.

The rearrangement links TRBV7-6 to TRBJ2-7; D is uncertain. This CDR3 has 11 amino acids. Germline V gene lookup returns CDR1 SGHVS and CDR2 FNYEAQ. In DNA, the CDR3 is TGTGCAAGTGGGCAATACTACGAGCAGTACTTC. It is translated as CASGQYYEQYF.

The chain joins TRBV11-2 to TRBJ2-7, with a weak D call TRBD2 (5 bases). The length of the CDR3 is 12 residues. Germline V gives CDR1 SGHAT, CDR2 FQNNGV. V was trimmed by 6 bases and J by 0 bases, leaving 6 bases between them. The CDR3 sequence is CASRGSSYEQYF. The CDR3 region has the DNA TGTGCCAGCAGGGGGAGCTCCTACGAGCAGTACTTC. The complete variable domain, with remaining parts taken from reference TRBV11-2 and TRBJ2-7, reads EAGVAQSPRYKIIEKRQSVAFWCNPISGHATLYWYQQILGQGPKLLIQFQNNGVVDDSQLPKDRFSAERLKGVDSTLKIQPAKLEDSAVYLCASRGSSYEQYFGPGTRLTVT.

V gene TRBV7-3 combines with J gene TRBJ1-1; D remains ambiguous. V was cut by 0 bases and J by 2 bases, with 4 bases left in between. CDR1 SGHTA and CDR2 FQGTGA come from the germline V gene. The CDR3 length is 13 residues. This CDR3 is CASSLTPNTEAFF. Written as DNA, the CDR3 is TGTGCCAGCAGCTTAACACCAAACACTGAAGCTTTCTTT.

The J gene is TRBJ2-5, the V gene TRBV4-1, with 8 nucleotides matching TRBD2. The length of the CDR3 is 18 residues. From germline, CDR1 is MGHRA and CDR2 YSYEKL. After removal of 1 base from V and 0 bases from J, the junction contained 10 bases not matched to a gene. The CDR3 spells CASSQVAGGAGYQETQYF. The CDR3 DNA follows: TGCGCCAGCAGCCAAGTCGCGGGAGGAGCTGGCTACCAAGAGACCCAGTACTTC.

This chain connects TRBV5-1 to TRBJ2-4, with TRBD2 identical over 11 bases. The CDR3 spans 16 residues. Germline V lookup: CDR1 SGHRS, CDR2 YFSETQ. Trimming removed 1 base from V and 8 bases from J; junction bases left unmatched: 8. The CDR3, as DNA: TGCGCCAGCAGCTTGTCGACTAGCGGGAAGTTAGACATTCAGTACTTC. The encoded protein is CASSLSTSGKLDIQYF. The entire variable domain, with the rest obtained from reference TRBV5-1 and TRBJ2-4, is as follows: KAGVTQTPRYLIKTRGQQVTLSCSPISGHRSVSWYQQTPGQGLQFLFEYFSETQRNKGNFPGRFSGRQFSNSRSEMNVSTLELGDSALYLCASSLSTSGKLDIQYFGAGTRLSVL.

The rearrangement uses TRBV11-2 and TRBJ2-7; 9 positions match TRBD1. This CDR3 comprises 15 residues. V lost 4 bases and J lost 2; bases outside the gene matches: 6. The V gene's germline CDR1 is SGHAT and CDR2 FQNNGV. This CDR3 is CASSSGQGLTYEQYF. For the CDR3, the DNA is TGTGCCAGCAGCTCCGGACAGGGGCTAACCTACGAGCAGTACTTC. Supplemented by reference TRBV11-2 and TRBJ2-7, the full variable domain reads EAGVAQSPRYKIIEKRQSVAFWCNPISGHATLYWYQQILGQGPKLLIQFQNNGVVDDSQLPKDRFSAERLKGVDSTLKIQPAKLEDSAVYLCASSSGQGLTYEQYFGPGTRLTVT.

V usage is TRBV28 and J usage is TRBJ1-5; the D is unclear. The germline V and J ends were trimmed by 3 bases and 6 bases, with 6 bases remaining between them. The CDR3 is 12 residues long. Germline values: CDR1 MDHEN, CDR2 SYDVKM. For the CDR3, the DNA is TGTGCCAGCAGTTTCAGGATTCAGCCCCAGCATTTT. Its translation is CASSFRIQPQHF. The whole variable domain, remainder taken from reference TRBV28 and TRBJ1-5, is DVKVTQSSRYLVKRTGEKVFLECVQDMDHENMFWYRQDPGLGLRLIYFSYDVKMKEKGDIPEGYSVSREKKERFSLILESASTNQTSMYLCASSFRIQPQHFGDGTRLSIL.

The chain joins TRBV2 to TRBJ1-2; the D is unclear. Trimming took 5 bases from V and 3 from J, leaving 13 bases between them. Germline V gene lookup returns CDR1 SNHLY and CDR2 FYNNEI. The CDR3 spans 14 residues. As DNA, the CDR3 is TGTGCCAGCAGTCATACCGTACCCGACTATGGCTACACCTTC. It is translated as CASSHTVPDYGYTF.

This chain joins TRBV28 and TRBJ1-5, with TRBD1 identical over 7 bases. The V and J ends lost 6 bases and 3 bases, in that order; junction bases with no gene match: 2. Looked up from germline, CDR1 is MDHEN and CDR2 is SYDVKM. The CDR3 sequence is 13 residues long. Here the CDR3 reads CASRTGDNQPQHF. CDR3 in DNA: TGTGCCAGCAGAACAGGGGACAATCAGCCCCAGCATTTT.